The 8 T cell receptor beta chains listed next were all sequenced from one sample in a study of identical twins. TCRdb re-derived calls from the 5' RACE reads in MiXCR, one entry per CDR3 protein. The data show 150,000 or so distinct CDR3 sequences, roughly 3.5% seen once. Sequencing was done on a sample of memory T cells sorted from blood. Receptors were obtained from a young man in good health.

In this sample, this clonotype turned up many times. The gene calls are TRBV14 and TRBJ1-2, with D possibly matching TRBD1 (6 bases). The ends were cut back, 0 bases at V and 7 bases at J, with 21 bases in the middle. The CDR3 extends over 17 amino acids. Germline loops: CDR1 SGHDN, CDR2 FVKESK. The CDR3 DNA reads TGTGCCAGCAGCCAAGATTCTCGCTCGTGGACAGCGGGTGGCTACACCTTC. Translated, it gives CASSQDSRSWTAGGYTF.

This clonotype showed up just a few times. The rearrangement links TRBV7-8 to TRBJ2-5; D not certain. Trimming removed 3 bases at V and 12 bases at J, with 17 bases between. The CDR3 is made up of 13 amino acids. CDR1 and CDR2 from the germline V gene are SGHVS and FQNEAQ. In DNA form, the CDR3 reads TGTGCCAGCAGCTTTAAAAACCGGGCCCCGGAGTACTTC. Translated: CASSFKNRAPEYF.

This clonotype was detected ten times or more. For the CDR3, the DNA is TGCAGCGTTGACAGGGGCATGAACACTGAAGCTTTCTTT. It is translated as CSVDRGMNTEAFF. The chain carries TRBV29-1 and TRBJ1-1, with D maybe TRBD1 (6 bases). CDR1 is SQVTM and CDR2 is ANQGSEA in the germline V gene. V gave up 3 bases and J gave up 0 bases, with 8 bases separating them. This CDR3 has 13 amino acids.

This clonotype was recorded many times. The rearrangement joins TRBV12-3 or TRBV12-4 to TRBJ2-4; weak D call: TRBD1 (6 bases). Trimming left V 5 bases short and J 8 bases short, with 13 bases between. The CDR3 runs to 13 residues. CDR3 amino acids: CASSPVAGDIQYF. The CDR3 coding sequence is TGTGCCAGCAGTCCTGTTGCAGGGGACATTCAGTACTTC.

The sample holds many counts of this clonotype. This sequence joins TRBV15 and TRBJ1-6; D remains ambiguous. Per germline, CDR1 LNHNV and CDR2 YYDKDF (reference sequence). Trimming removed 0 bases at V and 7 bases at J, with 10 bases between. The CDR3 has 15 amino acids. DNA of the CDR3: TGTGCCACCAGCAGAGATCGTGGGTACAATTCACCCCTCCACTTT. This encodes CATSRDRGYNSPLHF.

Many counts were recorded for this clonotype. J is TRBJ2-5 and V is TRBV2; the match to TRBD1 covers 12 bases. Germline assignment: CDR1 SNHLY and CDR2 FYNNEI. The CDR3 runs to 14 residues. The trim removed 8 bases at V and 5 bases at J, leaving 6 bases unmatched. CDR3 in DNA: TGTGCCAGCTGCGGGACAGGGGGCGGCGAGACCCAGTACTTC. Its protein is CASCGTGGGETQYF.

This clonotype has at least ten counts. The chain combines TRBV7-2 with TRBJ2-7; possible D gene TRBD1, 5 bases. V lost 0 bases to trimming and J lost 3 bases, with 6 bases between them. The CDR3 contains 13 residues. The germline V gene has CDR1 SGHTA and CDR2 FQGNSA. The CDR3 DNA reads as TGTGCCAGCAGCTTAGCCGGACACTACGAGCAGTACGTC. It encodes CASSLAGHYEQYV.

This clonotype has a count of ten or more. This chain's CDR3 is CASRYDRTATNEKLFF. DNA of the CDR3: TGTGCCAGCAGGTACGACAGGACGGCAACTAATGAAAAACTGTTTTTT. The genes are TRBV4-2 and TRBJ1-4, with D possibly being TRBD1 (6 bases). Trimming took off 6 bases at V and 0 bases at J, with 14 bases between the two ends. Per germline, CDR1 LGHNA and CDR2 YNFKEQ. The CDR3 runs to 16 residues.